The 20 T cell receptor beta chains listed next were all sequenced from one sample in a study of T cell changes during pregnancy in multiple sclerosis. The data were produced by immunoSEQ multiplex PCR, yet TCRdb's version contains in-frame clones alone and is incomplete. The repertoire holds 35,000 to 50,000 clones, about nine tenths seen once, with 4.5% to 5.5% in the top ten. The source material was peripheral blood, sampled in the second trimester of pregnancy. All receptors come from a female donor in good health, enrolled as a control in a pregnancy study.

This chain links TRBV27 with TRBJ2-1, with 7 bases that match TRBD2. Germline lookup yields CDR1 MNHEY and CDR2 SMNVEV (reference sequence). The V and J ends lost 8 bases and 5 bases, in that order; junction bases with no gene match: 12. This CDR3 region has 15 residues. This CDR3 is CASLKGRVGDNEQFF. The DNA of the CDR3 is TGTGCCAGCCTAAAAGGGAGGGTCGGGGACAATGAGCAGTTCTTC.

V gene TRBV6-4 combines with J gene TRBJ2-1; tentatively, D is TRBD1 (6 bases). From germline, CDR1 is MRHNA and CDR2 SNTAGT. V lost 7 bases and J lost 9, with 19 bases in between. The CDR3 has 14 residues. The CDR3 DNA reads TGTGCCAGCAATCCTACGGCAGGGGCGACTGAGCAGTTCTTC. This codes for CASNPTAGATEQFF.

This clone was observed a single time. This rearrangement joins TRBV27 to TRBJ2-7; TRBD1 matches 7 bases. This CDR3 comprises 14 residues. Germline V lookup: CDR1 MNHEY, CDR2 SMNVEV (reference sequence). The V segment lost 5 bases and the J segment 2 bases; nucleotides outside the gene matches: 6. The CDR3 is CASSTRDSPYEQYF. The CDR3 region has the DNA TGTGCCAGCAGTACCCGGGACAGCCCCTACGAGCAGTACTTC.

The chain recombines TRBV29-1 with TRBJ1-5, with D unresolved. Germline V CDR1 and CDR2: SQVTM, ANQGSEA. The CDR3 contains 14 residues. The ends were cut back, 4 bases at V and 0 bases at J, with 10 bases in the middle. This CDR3 is CSVVETDSNQPQHF. The CDR3, as DNA: TGCAGCGTTGTTGAGACTGATAGCAATCAGCCCCAGCATTTT.

The chain is built from TRBV11-3 and TRBJ2-1; D perhaps matches TRBD1 (6 bases). CDR3 length: 16 residues. V lost 1 base and J 0 bases, leaving 10 bases between the germline ends. Germline-derived CDR1 and CDR2 are SGHNT and YENEEA. In DNA form, the CDR3 reads TGTGCCAGCAGCTTAGTCACAGGGAGCTCCTACAATGAGCAGTTCTTC. This encodes CASSLVTGSSYNEQFF.

The V call is TRBV11-2, the J call TRBJ1-6, with D maybe TRBD1 (5 bases). The CDR3 loop spans 14 amino acids. Germline CDR1 reads SGHAT; CDR2 reads FQNNGV. With 2 bases removed from V and 5 bases from J, the gap between germline ends came to 7 bases. For the CDR3, the DNA is TGTGCCAGCAGCTTAAAGACAGATAATTCACCCCTCCACTTT. Translating it yields CASSLKTDNSPLHF.

V gene TRBV15 combines with J gene TRBJ2-1, with D maybe TRBD2 (7 bases). The germline V gene encodes CDR1 LNHNV and CDR2 YYDKDF (reference sequence). V was shortened by 0 bases and J by 4 bases, with 16 bases between the two germline ends. The CDR3 is 17 amino acids. Here the CDR3 reads CATSRDGGRDKYNEQFF. CDR3 in DNA: TGTGCCACCAGCAGAGACGGGGGGCGGGACAAGTACAATGAGCAGTTCTTC.

The rearrangement links TRBV14 to TRBJ1-1; a possible D gene is TRBD1 (5 bases). In germline, CDR1 is SGHDN, CDR2 FVKESK. This CDR3 contains 13 residues. Trimming removed 4 bases from V and 12 bases from J, with 18 bases in between. The CDR3 spells CASSPTRAGRSFF. CDR3 sequence (DNA): TGTGCCAGCAGCCCGACCCGCGCAGGGAGGTCTTTCTTT.

This sequence joins TRBV12-5 and TRBJ1-6, with TRBD1 identical over 8 bases. V shed 7 bases, J shed 6 bases, and the junction held 5 bases outside the gene matches. From germline, CDR1 is LGHNT and CDR2 FRNRAP. This CDR3 spans 14 amino acids. The CDR3 loop reads CASATGQGNSPLHF. The CDR3 DNA sequence: TGTGCTAGTGCCACTGGACAGGGTAATTCACCCCTCCACTTT.

For this clone: This likely stems from a read error, as it lies one base from a far larger clone. The chain combines TRBV6-5 with TRBJ1-1; D is possibly TRBD1 (5 bases). V lost 7 bases and J lost 4, with 19 bases in between. Germline V CDR1 and CDR2: MNHEY, SVGAGI. The CDR3 covers 15 residues. CDR3 nucleotide sequence: TGTGCCAGCACCTTGGACGGGGGTGGGATCACTGAAGCTTTCTTT. Translating gives CASTLDGGGITEAFF.

J is TRBJ2-7 and V is TRBV12-5; 7 bases agree with TRBD1. Germline CDR1 and CDR2: LGHNT and FRNRAP. Trimming at V came to 4 bases and at J to 8 bases, leaving 11 bases not matched to a gene. The CDR3 has 14 residues. CDR3 sequence (DNA): TGTGCTAGTGGTTCCACTCCTGTGACAGGGAAGCAGTACTTC. Translating gives CASGSTPVTGKQYF.

The CDR3 spells CASGPQQGRLDYGYTF. CDR3 DNA sequence: TGTGCTAGTGGCCCGCAACAGGGAAGGCTCGACTATGGCTACACCTTC. The V and J genes are TRBV12-5 and TRBJ1-2; D is possibly TRBD1 (6 bases). Trimming stripped 6 bases from V and 3 bases from J, with 20 bases between. Germline V gives CDR1 LGHNT, CDR2 FRNRAP. The length of the CDR3 is 16 residues.

The chain employs TRBV9 and TRBJ1-1; TRBD1 is a possible D gene (5 bases). This CDR3 comprises 15 residues. V dropped 2 bases and J dropped 1 base, with 12 bases sitting between them. Germline CDR1 is SGDLS and CDR2 is YYNGEE. In DNA, the CDR3 is TGTGCCAGCAGCGTCTCCAGTACAGGGAACACTGAAGCTTTCTTT. This sequence encodes CASSVSSTGNTEAFF.

The chain combines TRBV6-6 with TRBJ2-7; TRBD2 agrees at 7 bases. The germline CDR1 and CDR2 sequences are MNHNY and SVGAGI (reference sequence). The V gene end was trimmed by 4 bases and the J gene end by 3 bases; junction bases not matched to a gene: 3. The CDR3 runs to 13 residues. This CDR3 is CASSSGGIYEQYF. CDR3 bases: TGTGCCAGCAGTTCGGGGGGAATCTACGAGCAGTACTTC.

This sequence joins TRBV5-1 and TRBJ2-3; tentative D call: TRBD2 (5 bases). The length of the CDR3 is 16 residues. Germline V gene lookup returns CDR1 SGHRS and CDR2 YFSETQ. V lost 2 bases, J lost 1 base, and 14 bases lay in between. CDR3 residues: CASSFGGSRGTDTQYF. The CDR3 DNA is TGCGCCAGCAGCTTCGGCGGGTCGAGGGGCACAGATACGCAGTATTTT.

The chain has TRBV6-1 and TRBJ2-7; no definite D call. Trimming took off 2 bases at V and 6 bases at J, with 11 bases between the two ends. The CDR3 is made up of 13 amino acids. The germline V gene encodes CDR1 MNHNS and CDR2 SASEGT. CDR3 sequence (DNA): TGTGCCAGCAGTGAATCAATGAGGATCGAGCAGTACTTC. It translates to CASSESMRIEQYF.

DNA of the CDR3: TGTGCCAGCAGTTCAACAGGAGATACGCAGTATTTT. It translates to CASSSTGDTQYF. V usage is TRBV28 and J usage is TRBJ2-3; a possible D gene is TRBD1 (5 bases). Germline CDR1 and CDR2: MDHEN and SYDVKM. The CDR3 sequence is 12 residues long. The V end was cut by 4 bases, the J end by 5 bases, with 7 bases between.

V usage is TRBV4-3 and J usage is TRBJ1-2; the D gene is possibly TRBD1 (5 bases). The CDR3 has 15 residues. The germline V gene has CDR1 LGHNA and CDR2 YSLEER. Trimming pared 2 bases from V and 0 bases from J, leaving 10 bases between. CDR3 region: CASSQQGFPNYGYTF. In DNA form, the CDR3 reads TGCGCCAGCAGCCAACAGGGTTTTCCTAACTATGGCTACACCTTC.

This chain links TRBV6-4 with TRBJ1-1, with a tentative D call TRBD1 (6 bases). Trimming took 2 bases from V and 5 from J, leaving 21 bases between them. The CDR3 is 17 amino acids. Germline-derived CDR1 and CDR2 are MRHNA and SNTAGT. The CDR3 coding sequence is TGTGCCAGCAGTGACACAAACCGGCGGGGGGCGAGGACTGAAGCTTTCTTT. This translates into CASSDTNRRGARTEAFF.

The chain joins TRBV19 to TRBJ2-1; 9 positions match TRBD2. The CDR3 extends over 14 amino acids. Germline V gives CDR1 LNHDA, CDR2 SQIVND (reference sequence). With V trimmed by 8 bases and J by 8 bases, 10 bases remained unmatched. CDR3 in DNA: TGTGCCAGTGGCCGGGCGGGGGGGCTCTATGAGCAGTTCTTC. It is translated as CASGRAGGLYEQFF.